A selection of T cell receptor beta chains follows, all from one sample in a study of beta chain features in type 1 diabetes. This table comes from immunoSEQ multiplex PCR, and its TCRdb copy is limited to in-frame clones, with some not included. The repertoire has some 370,000 clones, about 10% of them found once; the top ten carry 0.45% to 0.65%. The sequencing input was central memory CD4+ T cells from blood. These receptors came from a man aged 25-40 years with type 1 diabetes. Each CDR3 is given with its conserved first and last residue. The order of the fields is V gene, clone size, D gene, J gene, CDR3 protein, CDR3 DNA. A D gene is named only where the DNA matches it firmly. A clone size is listed for some rows: how often the clone was seen (once, few, many), or a class if it is expanded.

V gene: TRBV7-9
clone size: few
D gene: -
J gene: TRBJ2-6
CDR3 protein: CASSSQGTGANVLTF
CDR3 DNA: TGTGCCAGCAGTTCTCAGGGGACTGGGGCCAACGTCCTGACTTTC

V gene: TRBV7-2
clone size: few
D gene: -
J gene: TRBJ2-7
CDR3 protein: CASSINAGGGSYEQYF
CDR3 DNA: TGTGCCAGCAGCATAAACGCAGGAGGTGGCTCCTACGAGCAGTACTTC

V gene: TRBV7-2
clone size: few
D gene: -
J gene: TRBJ1-2
CDR3 protein: CASSLGGSYGYTF
CDR3 DNA: TGTGCCAGCAGCTTAGGGGGGAGCTATGGCTACACCTTC

V gene: TRBV5-4
clone size: -
D gene: -
J gene: TRBJ2-2
CDR3 protein: CASSPSSGNTGELFF
CDR3 DNA: TGTGCCAGCAGCCCCTCCAGCGGTAACACCGGGGAGCTGTTTTTT

V gene: TRBV7-2
clone size: -
D gene: TRBD1
J gene: TRBJ2-7
CDR3 protein: CASSYRQGVYEQYF
CDR3 DNA: TGTGCCAGCAGCTACAGACAGGGTGTGTACGAGCAGTACTTC

V gene: TRBV28
clone size: many
D gene: TRBD2
J gene: TRBJ2-7
CDR3 protein: CASSLGTSSYEQYF
CDR3 DNA: TGTGCCAGCAGTTTAGGGACTAGTAGCTACGAGCAGTACTTC

V gene: TRBV6-6
clone size: -
D gene: TRBD1
J gene: TRBJ2-1
CDR3 protein: CASLAGTGGRNEQFF
CDR3 DNA: TGTGCCAGCCTCGCCGGGACAGGGGGCAGGAATGAGCAGTTCTTC

V gene: TRBV6-5
clone size: -
D gene: TRBD2
J gene: TRBJ2-2
CDR3 protein: CASREVSNTGELFF
CDR3 DNA: TGTGCCTCCCGGGAGGTTTCGAACACCGGGGAGCTGTTTTTT

V gene: TRBV7-9
clone size: -
D gene: -
J gene: TRBJ1-4
CDR3 protein: CASSSTGEKLFF
CDR3 DNA: TGTGCCAGCAGCTCGACGGGAGAAAAACTGTTTTTT

V gene: TRBV19
clone size: -
D gene: -
J gene: TRBJ2-2
CDR3 protein: CASKGGGSSPGELFF
CDR3 DNA: TGTGCCAGTAAAGGAGGGGGCAGTAGTCCCGGGGAGCTGTTTTTT

V gene: TRBV7-9
clone size: -
D gene: -
J gene: TRBJ2-3
CDR3 protein: CASSQDARALFTDTQYF
CDR3 DNA: TGTGCCAGCAGCCAAGATGCTAGAGCGCTCTTCACAGATACGCAGTATTTT

V gene: TRBV7-9
clone size: few
D gene: TRBD1
J gene: TRBJ1-1
CDR3 protein: CASSFARTGGFAEAFF
CDR3 DNA: TGTGCCAGCAGCTTCGCCCGGACAGGGGGCTTCGCTGAAGCTTTCTTT

V gene: TRBV18
clone size: few
D gene: -
J gene: TRBJ1-6
CDR3 protein: CASSPTEGVLSPLHF
CDR3 DNA: TGTGCCAGCTCACCAACGGAGGGGGTGCTCTCACCCCTCCACTTT

V gene: TRBV5-4
clone size: many
D gene: -
J gene: TRBJ2-6
CDR3 protein: CASSFGGRSSGANVLTF
CDR3 DNA: TGTGCCAGCAGCTTTGGGGGGAGGAGTAGTGGGGCCAACGTCCTGACTTTC

V gene: TRBV7-2
clone size: -
D gene: -
J gene: TRBJ1-1
CDR3 protein: CASSPFPYTEAFF
CDR3 DNA: TGTGCCAGCAGCCCGTTTCCGTACACTGAAGCTTTCTTT

V gene: TRBV5-6
clone size: -
D gene: -
J gene: TRBJ2-5
CDR3 protein: CASSLRQTQYF
CDR3 DNA: TGTGCCAGCAGCTTGCGCCAGACCCAGTACTTC

V gene: TRBV7-9
clone size: few
D gene: -
J gene: TRBJ1-2
CDR3 protein: CASSGMTGSDGYTF
CDR3 DNA: TGTGCCAGCAGCGGCATGACAGGCAGCGATGGCTACACCTTC

V gene: TRBV7-2
clone size: few
D gene: -
J gene: TRBJ1-2
CDR3 protein: CASSSRRSGYTF
CDR3 DNA: TGTGCCAGCAGCTCCCGCCGGTCAGGCTACACCTTC

V gene: TRBV11-2
clone size: many
D gene: TRBD1
J gene: TRBJ1-4
CDR3 protein: CASSFDRDEKLFF
CDR3 DNA: TGTGCCAGCAGCTTTGACAGGGATGAAAAACTGTTTTTT

V gene: TRBV11-3
clone size: few
D gene: -
J gene: TRBJ2-5
CDR3 protein: CASSQGRQVETQYF
CDR3 DNA: TGTGCCAGCAGCCAGGGTCGGCAGGTCGAGACCCAGTACTTC

V gene: TRBV9
clone size: -
D gene: TRBD1
J gene: TRBJ1-1
CDR3 protein: CASSVDPDRSGTEAFF
CDR3 DNA: TGTGCCAGCAGCGTAGACCCGGACAGGTCCGGCACTGAAGCTTTCTTT

V gene: TRBV30
clone size: -
D gene: TRBD2
J gene: TRBJ2-3
CDR3 protein: CAWTPSGGSTQYF
CDR3 DNA: TGTGCCTGGACCCCTAGCGGAGGGAGTACGCAGTATTTT

V gene: TRBV27
clone size: few
D gene: TRBD2
J gene: TRBJ2-7
CDR3 protein: CAFRRTGGYEQYF
CDR3 DNA: TGTGCCTTTAGGAGGACGGGGGGCTACGAGCAGTACTTC

V gene: TRBV5-1
clone size: -
D gene: -
J gene: TRBJ1-1
CDR3 protein: CASSARQNENTEAFF
CDR3 DNA: TGCGCCAGCAGCGCGAGACAGAACGAAAACACTGAAGCTTTCTTT

V gene: TRBV19
clone size: few
D gene: TRBD2
J gene: TRBJ2-3
CDR3 protein: CASSIRLAGDQDTQYF
CDR3 DNA: TGTGCCAGTAGTATTCGCCTAGCGGGAGATCAAGATACGCAGTATTTT

V gene: TRBV28
clone size: many
D gene: -
J gene: TRBJ2-5
CDR3 protein: CASSRQSETQYF
CDR3 DNA: TGTGCCAGCAGCAGACAGAGCGAGACCCAGTACTTC

V gene: TRBV5-4
clone size: -
D gene: TRBD1
J gene: TRBJ1-1
CDR3 protein: CASSTPDRGEAFF
CDR3 DNA: TGTGCCAGCAGCACACCCGACAGGGGAGAAGCTTTCTTT

V gene: TRBV19
clone size: few
D gene: -
J gene: TRBJ2-2
CDR3 protein: CASSIEYAGELFF
CDR3 DNA: TGTGCCAGTAGTATAGAATACGCCGGGGAGCTGTTTTTT

V gene: TRBV11-2
clone size: few
D gene: -
J gene: TRBJ2-1
CDR3 protein: CASSPRGTRGSSYNEQFF
CDR3 DNA: TGTGCCAGCAGCCCCCGGGGAACAAGGGGGAGCTCCTACAATGAGCAGTTCTTC

V gene: TRBV10-3
clone size: -
D gene: TRBD1
J gene: TRBJ2-3
CDR3 protein: CAISETRQGRNSDTQYF
CDR3 DNA: TGTGCCATCAGTGAGACTCGACAGGGGCGGAATTCAGATACGCAGTATTTT

V gene: TRBV5-1
clone size: few
D gene: TRBD2
J gene: TRBJ2-3
CDR3 protein: CASSLWGLAGGTDTQYF
CDR3 DNA: TGCGCCAGCAGCCTTTGGGGTCTAGCGGGGGGCACAGATACGCAGTATTTT

V gene: TRBV27
clone size: many
D gene: -
J gene: TRBJ2-3
CDR3 protein: CASAKSTDTQYF
CDR3 DNA: TGTGCCAGCGCAAAAAGCACAGATACGCAGTATTTT

V gene: TRBV5-1
clone size: -
D gene: TRBD1
J gene: TRBJ2-2
CDR3 protein: CASSFTGGTGELFF
CDR3 DNA: TGCGCCAGCAGCTTTACAGGGGGCACCGGGGAGCTGTTTTTT

V gene: TRBV6-5
clone size: -
D gene: -
J gene: TRBJ1-1
CDR3 protein: CASSYTTPGTKRGFF
CDR3 DNA: TGTGCCAGCAGTTACACAACCCCCGGGACGAAGAGGGGTTTCTTT

V gene: TRBV21-1
clone size: few
D gene: -
J gene: TRBJ2-7
CDR3 protein: CASIPHGQGYYEQYF
CDR3 DNA: TGTGCCAGCATTCCACATGGACAAGGGTACTACGAGCAGTACTTC

V gene: TRBV7-9
clone size: -
D gene: -
J gene: TRBJ1-5
CDR3 protein: CASSSQSNQPQHF
CDR3 DNA: TGTGCCAGCAGTTCACAGAGCAATCAGCCCCAGCATTTT

V gene: TRBV5-1
clone size: many
D gene: -
J gene: TRBJ2-7
CDR3 protein: CASSLDGMRDEQYF
CDR3 DNA: TGCGCCAGCAGCTTGGACGGGATGAGGGACGAGCAGTACTTC

V gene: TRBV5-6
clone size: few
D gene: -
J gene: TRBJ2-1
CDR3 protein: CASSVALYNEQFF
CDR3 DNA: TGTGCCAGCAGTGTGGCGTTATACAATGAGCAGTTCTTC

V gene: TRBV27
clone size: few
D gene: TRBD1
J gene: TRBJ1-1
CDR3 protein: CASSPGTDTEAFF
CDR3 DNA: TGTGCCAGCAGTCCGGGGACAGACACTGAAGCTTTCTTT

V gene: TRBV5-1
clone size: few
D gene: -
J gene: TRBJ1-1
CDR3 protein: CASSLTGRGEAFF
CDR3 DNA: TGCGCCAGCAGCTTGACAGGGCGAGGTGAAGCTTTCTTT

V gene: TRBV28
clone size: few
D gene: TRBD2
J gene: TRBJ2-7
CDR3 protein: CASIFSGAPYEQYF
CDR3 DNA: TGTGCCAGCATCTTTAGCGGGGCGCCCTACGAGCAGTACTTC

V gene: TRBV11-3
clone size: -
D gene: -
J gene: TRBJ2-7
CDR3 protein: CASSKQQSEQYF
CDR3 DNA: TGTGCCAGCAGCAAACAACAGTCCGAGCAGTACTTC

V gene: TRBV19
clone size: -
D gene: TRBD2
J gene: TRBJ2-1
CDR3 protein: CASSRGRTGTSGTNEQFF
CDR3 DNA: TGTGCCAGTAGTAGGGGGCGGACCGGGACTAGCGGGACCAATGAGCAGTTCTTC

V gene: TRBV11-2
clone size: few
D gene: -
J gene: TRBJ2-1
CDR3 protein: CASSVTGTLSYNEQFF
CDR3 DNA: TGTGCCAGCAGCGTGACCGGGACGTTGTCCTACAATGAGCAGTTCTTC

V gene: TRBV4-3
clone size: -
D gene: TRBD2
J gene: TRBJ2-3
CDR3 protein: CASSQGSGGGTDTQYF
CDR3 DNA: TGCGCCAGCAGCCAAGGGTCGGGAGGGGGCACAGATACGCAGTATTTT

V gene: TRBV5-6
clone size: few
D gene: TRBD2
J gene: TRBJ2-7
CDR3 protein: CASSWGLAGDSYEQYF
CDR3 DNA: TGTGCCAGCAGCTGGGGACTAGCGGGAGACAGCTACGAGCAGTACTTC

V gene: TRBV7-9
clone size: -
D gene: TRBD2
J gene: TRBJ2-3
CDR3 protein: CASSQEVGLAGDTQYF
CDR3 DNA: TGTGCCAGCAGCCAAGAAGTGGGACTAGCGGGAGATACGCAGTATTTT